This entry features one T cell receptor (beta chain) sequence. These data belong to a study of blood T cell repertoires in COVID-19. Study background: COVID-19 samples, acute and convalescent, were from the United States, Italy and Spain. PBMCs, B-cell-depleted T cells, or T cells were the source of the cDNA or gDNA that made up the material.

Sequenced by immunoSEQ multiplex PCR; TCRdb stores in-frame clones only, minus some. This sample has about 220,000 clones, with 70% to 90% found just once. V lost 8 bases, J lost 6 bases, and 11 bases stayed unmatched. The CDR3 is made up of 14 amino acids. Germline V lookup: CDR1 MNHEY, CDR2 SVGAGI. The clonotype originates from a man in his fifties or sixties who had recovered from COVID-19. Sequenced input: peripheral blood. The V and J genes are TRBV6-5 and TRBJ2-3; 7 nucleotides agree with TRBD2. Here the CDR3 DNA reads TGTGCCAGCTCAGAAGCGGGACGTTCTGATACGCAGTATTTT. Its protein product is CASSEAGRSDTQYF.